This T cell receptor (beta chain) was identified in a study of blood T cell repertoires in COVID-19. About the study: The United States, Italy and Spain supplied acute and convalescent COVID-19 samples. Sample material is recorded as cDNA or gDNA derived from T cells, B-cell-depleted T cells, or PBMCs.

CDR1 is LNHDA and CDR2 is SQIVND in the germline V gene (reference sequence). With 5 bases removed from V and 1 base from J, the gap between germline ends came to 11 bases. The CDR3 totals 14 residues. This clone was seen a handful of times. In the study's own analysis: Amplified reference gene primers provided the basis for estimating nucleated cell counts. TCRdb keeps only in-frame clones here, not all; method: immunoSEQ multiplex PCR. The V and J calls and the clone size are those of that table, but D and trimming were determined from the DNA. Of 100,000 to 150,000 clones listed, roughly two thirds were seen once; the top ten hold approximately 2%.

This chain links TRBV19 with TRBJ1-1; D is ambiguous. This sequence originates from a woman aged 70-85 years with acute or convalescent COVID-19. The material sequenced was peripheral blood. This CDR3 is CASSYQMSNTEAFF. The CDR3 DNA sequence: TGTGCCAGTAGTTATCAGATGTCGAACACTGAAGCTTTCTTT.